What follows are 20 T cell receptor beta chains derived from one specimen sequenced in a study of blood T cell repertoires in COVID-19. Profiling relied on immunoSEQ multiplex PCR, and the TCRdb table lists in-frame clones only, not all of them. In the table there are 150,000 to 200,000 clones, 75% to 85% of which are singletons. The sequencing sample was made of PBMCs or T cells enriched from blood (not recorded which). The receptors derive from a woman in her forties or fifties with acute COVID-19.

The chain carries TRBV28 and TRBJ1-2; no reliable D call. The CDR3 extends over 15 amino acids. The V gene's germline CDR1 is MDHEN and CDR2 SYDVKM. The V gene lost 3 bases and the J gene lost 4 bases, with 15 bases spanning the gap. The CDR3 reads CASSFDGPPGYGYTF. DNA of the CDR3: TGTGCCAGCAGTTTTGACGGTCCACCAGGCTATGGCTACACCTTC.

The chain recombines TRBV5-1 with TRBJ2-5; 13 bases map to TRBD2. V dropped 5 bases and J dropped 3; count of bases not matched to a gene: 4. This CDR3 is 15 amino acids long. Germline V gives CDR1 SGHRS, CDR2 YFSETQ. In DNA, the CDR3 is TGCGCCAGCAGGAGACTAGCGGGGGGTAAAGAGACCCAGTACTTC. This translates into CASRRLAGGKETQYF.

This chain connects TRBV13 to TRBJ2-2; 9 nucleotides agree with TRBD1. Trimming took 2 bases from V and 7 from J; bases not matched to a gene: 11. Germline V CDR1 and CDR2: PRHDT, FYEKMQ (reference sequence). The length of the CDR3 is 17 residues. CDR3 amino acids: CASSLLDRGRIGGELFF. CDR3 DNA: TGTGCCAGCAGCTTACTGGACAGGGGTAGGATAGGCGGGGAGCTGTTTTTT.

This clone was counted only a few times. The V call is TRBV5-1, the J call TRBJ2-5, with D possibly being TRBD2 (6 bases). Germline V gene sequence: CDR1 SGHRS, CDR2 YFSETQ. The V and J ends lost 0 bases and 5 bases respectively, with 17 bases between them. This CDR3 comprises 16 residues. CDR3 amino acids: CASSLEGRGPWETQYF. The CDR3, as DNA: TGCGCCAGCAGCTTGGAAGGGCGGGGACCGTGGGAGACCCAGTACTTC.

V gene TRBV23-1 combines with J gene TRBJ2-7; a weak D match, TRBD1 (5 bases). TRBV23-1 is known as an ORF, though its function is uncertain. V lost 0 bases and J lost 2, with 14 bases in between. The CDR3 totals 16 residues. DNA of the CDR3: TGCGCCAGCAGTCAATCGATCCCAGGGTCAGCCTACGAGCAGTACGTC. Encoded protein: CASSQSIPGSAYEQYV.

The V gene is TRBV3-1 (or the pseudogene TRBV3-2), the J gene TRBJ2-6; TRBD2 is a possible D gene (5 bases). This CDR3 spans 16 amino acids. Germline V gene data show CDR1 as LGHDT and CDR2 as YNNKEL (reference sequence). V was trimmed by 7 bases and J by 0 bases, leaving 13 bases between them. The CDR3 region has the DNA TGTGCCAGCACTCAAACGGGGTTCTCTGGGGCCAACGTCCTGACTTTC. This codes for CASTQTGFSGANVLTF.

This clone was picked up a small number of times. The CDR3 sequence is CASSIGAGTGAKNYGYTF. In DNA form, the CDR3 reads TGTGCCAGTAGTATAGGGGCCGGGACAGGGGCCAAAAACTATGGCTACACCTTC. The rearrangement uses TRBV19 and TRBJ1-2, with TRBD1 matching 10 bases. The CDR3 length is 18 residues. With V trimmed by 1 base and J by 2 bases, 10 bases remained unmatched. The V gene's germline CDR1 is LNHDA and CDR2 SQIVND (reference sequence).

This chain uses TRBV28 with TRBJ2-6, with TRBD1 matching over 10 bases. Germline CDR1 MDHEN, CDR2 SYDVKM. V shed 1 base and J 4 bases; nucleotides not matched to a gene: 13. The CDR3 consists of 20 residues. This CDR3 reads CASSLSPGQGYGAGANVLTF. The CDR3 coding sequence is TGTGCCAGCAGTTTATCGCCGGGACAGGGGTACGGTGCGGGGGCCAACGTCCTGACTTTC.

The rearrangement joins TRBV19 to TRBJ1-5; 10 bases fit TRBD1. V dropped 4 bases and J dropped 11; count of bases not matched to a gene: 11. Germline V CDR1 and CDR2: LNHDA, SQIVND (reference sequence). This CDR3 region has 15 residues. The CDR3 DNA reads TGTGCCAGTAGTAAAGGAGGGACAGGGGTCGGGGCCCAGCATTTT. Translated: CASSKGGTGVGAQHF.

The genes are TRBV6-4 and TRBJ2-2; TRBD1 agrees at 9 bases. This CDR3 contains 14 residues. Trimming cost V 6 bases and J 5 bases; bases outside gene matches: 4. The germline V gene encodes CDR1 MRHNA and CDR2 SNTAGT. CDR3 in DNA: TGTGCCAGCAGCCAGACAGGGGGGACCGGGGAGCTGTTTTTT. Translating it yields CASSQTGGTGELFF.

This chain connects TRBV4-1 to TRBJ1-2; unclear D gene. Trimming took off 0 bases at V and 4 bases at J, with 3 bases between the two ends. The CDR3 spans 12 residues. CDR1 is MGHRA, CDR2 YSYEKL, per germline. The CDR3 protein is CASSQDRYGYTF. The CDR3 region has the DNA TGCGCCAGCAGCCAAGACCGCTATGGCTACACCTTC.

The chain links TRBV6-2 or TRBV6-3 to TRBJ2-1; D perhaps matches TRBD2 (6 bases). This CDR3 comprises 16 residues. V was pared by 6 bases and J by 5 bases, with 20 bases between. Germline-derived CDR1 and CDR2 are MNHEY and SVGEGT. This CDR3 reads CASSDPFRGLNNEQFF. The DNA for the CDR3 is TGTGCCAGCAGCGACCCCTTTCGGGGACTCAACAATGAGCAGTTCTTC.

This clone was found once. V is TRBV4-1 and J is TRBJ1-2, with D tentatively TRBD1 (5 bases). The germline gives CDR1 MGHRA, CDR2 YSYEKL. Trimming stripped 1 base from V and 8 bases from J, with 14 bases between. The CDR3 is 14 residues long. The DNA for the CDR3 is TGCGCCAGCAGCCAAGTTCCAGACAGTCGAGGCTACACCTTC. It translates to CASSQVPDSRGYTF.

The chain has TRBV7-2 and TRBJ2-3; no definite D call. V shed 5 bases and J shed 0 bases, with 9 bases lying between them. The CDR3 length is 14 residues. Germline values: CDR1 SGHTA, CDR2 FQGNSA. The CDR3 DNA reads as TGTGCCAGCAGCCCATACATGAGCACAGATACGCAGTATTTT. Amino acid sequence: CASSPYMSTDTQYF.

The rearrangement links TRBV19 to TRBJ1-4; 9 nucleotides agree with TRBD1. The CDR3 sequence is 13 residues long. With V trimmed by 10 bases and J by 5 bases, 5 bases remained unmatched. Per the germline V gene, CDR1 is LNHDA and CDR2 is SQIVND (reference sequence). The CDR3 spells CAIGDRENEKLFF. The DNA for the CDR3 is TGTGCCATTGGGGACAGGGAAAATGAAAAACTGTTTTTT.

The chain employs TRBV7-7 and TRBJ2-1; the match to TRBD1 covers 11 bases. Germline V gene data show CDR1 as SSHAT and CDR2 as FNYEAQ (reference sequence). The CDR3 is 17 amino acids. V lost 5 bases and J lost 4; bases outside the gene matches: 10. The CDR3 bases are TGTGCCAGCAGCCTCCGCCTCGGGACAGGGGGTTACAATGAGCAGTTCTTC. It translates to CASSLRLGTGGYNEQFF. The complete variable domain, with remaining parts taken from reference TRBV7-7 and TRBJ2-1, reads GAGVSQSPRYKVTKRGQDVTLRCDPISSHATLYWYQQALGQGPEFLTYFNYEAQPDKSGLPSDRFSAERPEGSISTLTIQRTEQRDSAMYRCASSLRLGTGGYNEQFFGPGTRLTVL.

V and J are TRBV13 and TRBJ2-7; TRBD2 might be the D (6 bases). The CDR3 has 14 amino acids. V dropped 2 bases and J dropped 5 bases, with 13 bases sitting between them. Germline V gene sequence: CDR1 PRHDT, CDR2 FYEKMQ (reference sequence). The CDR3 nucleotides are TGTGCCAGCAGCTTACGGAGGGTATCCGACGAGCAGTACGTC. Its translation: CASSLRRVSDEQYV.

The chain combines TRBV6-1 with TRBJ1-5; TRBD1 might be the D (6 bases). Germline CDR1 reads MNHNS; CDR2 reads SASEGT. The V end lost 4 bases, the J end lost 7 bases, and 20 bases lay between the germline ends. The CDR3 contains 16 residues. The CDR3 DNA reads as TGTGCCAGCAGTGTACAACGGGGGGCGATCGGCCAGCCCCAGCATTTT. Protein: CASSVQRGAIGQPQHF.

The chain employs TRBV3-1 (or the pseudogene TRBV3-2) and TRBJ2-5, with D maybe TRBD1 (6 bases). The V end lost 0 bases, the J end lost 5 bases, and 13 bases lay between the germline ends. The CDR3 is 15 amino acids. From germline, CDR1 is LGHDT and CDR2 YNNKEL (reference sequence). The DNA of the CDR3 is TGTGCCAGCAGCCAAGAGGGGGCAGGTCGGGAGACCCAGTACTTC. It yields the protein CASSQEGAGRETQYF.

The chain uses TRBV12-3 or TRBV12-4 and TRBJ2-2; D call uncertain. The CDR3 contains 12 residues. V shed 6 bases and J shed 6 bases, with 8 bases lying between them. The CDR3 nucleotides read TGTGCCAGCAGCCGCAGTTCCGGGGAGCTGTTTTTT. This codes for CASSRSSGELFF.